Listed below are T cell receptor beta chains from one sample, sequenced in a study of blood T cell repertoires in COVID-19. Clones were read by immunoSEQ multiplex PCR, and TCRdb kept only the in-frame ones, dropping some. The repertoire holds some 160,000 clones, with over 80% as singletons. The sample consisted of peripheral blood. The receptors derive from a woman aged 80 or over with COVID-19, enrolled during active disease. CDR3s include the opening cysteine and the closing phenylalanine or tryptophan. D genes are given only for firm matches. Clone size is shown for a subset of rows, as once, few, many or a class of expanded clone.

D | size | J | V | CDR3 | DNA
TRBD1 | NA | TRBJ1-2 | TRBV6-5 | CASSSDRNNYGYTF | TGTGCCAGCAGTTCGGACAGGAATAACTATGGCTACACCTTC
TRBD1 | NA | TRBJ1-5 | TRBV3-1/TRBV3-2 | CASSLGTGTQPQHF | TGTGCCAGCAGCCTGGGGACAGGGACACAGCCCCAGCATTTT
TRBD1 | NA | TRBJ1-1 | TRBV15 | CATSRDQGTGGFNTEAFF | TGTGCCACCAGCAGAGATCAAGGGACAGGGGGCTTCAACACTGAAGCTTTCTTT
TRBD2 | NA | TRBJ2-1 | TRBV5-1 | CASSLGWTSNEQFF | TGCGCCAGCAGCTTGGGTTGGACTAGCAATGAGCAGTTCTTC
TRBD2 | NA | TRBJ2-4 | TRBV28 | CASMKAGATYF | TGTGCCAGCATGAAGGCGGGAGCAACGTACTTC
NA | NA | TRBJ2-7 | TRBV18 | CASSPPTGAGYEQYF | TGTGCCAGCTCACCACCCACGGGAGCGGGCTACGAGCAGTACTTC
NA | NA | TRBJ2-7 | TRBV18 | CASSPTASYEQYF | TGTGCCAGCTCTCCCACAGCCTCCTACGAGCAGTACTTC
TRBD1 | NA | TRBJ2-7 | TRBV5-5 | CASSLQTGSSYEQYF | TGTGCCAGCAGCCTACAGACAGGGTCCTCCTACGAGCAGTACTTC
NA | NA | TRBJ2-2 | TRBV2 | CASSDWTTNTGELFF | TGTGCCAGCAGTGATTGGACTACCAACACCGGGGAGCTGTTTTTT
TRBD1 | few | TRBJ1-1 | TRBV7-2 | CASSLGQIAEAFF | TGTGCCAGCAGCTTGGGACAGATCGCTGAAGCTTTCTTT
NA | NA | TRBJ2-3 | TRBV3-1/TRBV3-2 | CASSYSGSTDTQYF | TGTGCCAGCAGCTACAGCGGGAGCACAGATACGCAGTATTTT
TRBD2 | NA | TRBJ2-3 | TRBV28 | CASIPADTSGIADTQYF | TGTGCCAGCATACCGGCCGATACTAGCGGGATAGCAGATACGCAGTATTTT
TRBD1 | NA | TRBJ1-4 | TRBV5-5 | CASSSNPGQQNEKLFF | TGTGCCAGCAGCTCGAACCCGGGACAGCAAAATGAAAAACTGTTTTTT
NA | NA | TRBJ2-7 | TRBV19 | CASSIASGQGPYEQYF | TGTGCCAGTAGTATAGCATCGGGACAAGGCCCCTACGAGCAGTACTTC
NA | NA | TRBJ2-1 | TRBV20-1 | CSASYPGVHEQFF | TGCAGTGCTAGTTACCCGGGGGTACATGAGCAGTTCTTC
TRBD2 | once | TRBJ2-3 | TRBV28 | CASSTLAGGPNTQYF | TGTGCCAGCAGTACTCTAGCGGGAGGGCCGAATACGCAGTATTTT
TRBD1 | few | TRBJ2-7 | TRBV27 | CASSFDRAYEQYF | TGTGCCAGCAGTTTCGACAGGGCATACGAGCAGTACTTC
NA | NA | TRBJ1-5 | TRBV12-3/TRBV12-4 | CASTLYNQPQHF | TGTGCCAGCACCTTGTACAATCAGCCCCAGCATTTT
NA | NA | TRBJ1-2 | TRBV12-3/TRBV12-4 | CASRPPGLRGYTF | TGTGCCAGCCGACCCCCAGGGTTGCGTGGCTACACCTTC
NA | NA | TRBJ1-3 | TRBV19 | CASSIAAGKPLLSGNTIYF | TGTGCCAGTAGTATCGCCGCAGGGAAACCACTCCTATCTGGAAACACCATATATTTT
NA | NA | TRBJ2-7 | TRBV4-1 | CASSQDPGTYEQYF | TGCGCCAGCAGCCAAGATCCCGGGACCTACGAGCAGTACTTC
TRBD2 | NA | TRBJ2-1 | TRBV28 | CASSPTSGRALNEQFF | TGTGCCAGCAGTCCAACTAGCGGGAGGGCCTTGAATGAGCAGTTCTTC
NA | NA | TRBJ1-6 | TRBV3-1/TRBV3-2 | CASRGGGAKNSPLHF | TGTGCCAGCAGGGGGGGAGGCGCAAAAAATTCACCCCTCCACTTT
TRBD1 | NA | TRBJ2-2 | TRBV12-5 | CASGDRENRELFF | TGTGCTAGTGGCGACAGGGAGAATAGGGAGCTGTTTTTT
NA | NA | TRBJ1-3 | TRBV5-5 | CASSSAGAAGNTIYF | TGTGCCAGCAGCTCAGCAGGGGCGGCTGGAAACACCATATATTTT
NA | NA | TRBJ1-4 | TRBV18 | CASSSSRGEKLFF | TGTGCCAGCTCAAGCTCCCGGGGGGAAAAACTGTTTTTT
NA | few | TRBJ1-2 | TRBV6-5 | CASRNRVWGYTF | TGTGCCAGCAGAAACAGGGTTTGGGGCTACACCTTC
NA | NA | TRBJ2-7 | TRBV9 | CASSVTASSYEQYF | TGTGCCAGCAGCGTGACAGCTAGCTCCTACGAGCAGTACTTC
NA | once | TRBJ2-1 | TRBV5-1 | CASSWGLNEQFF | TGCGCCAGCAGCTGGGGACTCAATGAGCAGTTCTTC
TRBD1 | once | TRBJ2-7 | TRBV7-2 | CASSPGQGVGEQYF | TGTGCCAGCAGCCCGGGACAGGGGGTGGGCGAGCAGTACTTC
NA | NA | TRBJ1-2 | TRBV5-4 | CASSLAGASNYGYTF | TGTGCCAGCAGCTTGGCAGGGGCCTCTAACTATGGCTACACCTTC
NA | NA | TRBJ2-3 | TRBV7-2 | CASSLGSGDTQYF | TGTGCCAGCAGCTTAGGGTCTGGCGATACGCAGTATTTT
NA | NA | TRBJ1-5 | TRBV25-1 | CASSAMTDYSNQPQHF | TGTGCCAGCAGTGCTATGACAGATTATAGCAATCAGCCCCAGCATTTT
TRBD2 | NA | TRBJ2-1 | TRBV11-2 | CASSQGLSGGEQFF | TGTGCCAGCAGCCAGGGACTAAGTGGCGGTGAGCAGTTCTTC
NA | NA | TRBJ2-1 | TRBV1 | CTSSQVRGQGVLAGTNEQFF | TGCACCAGCAGCCAAGTTAGGGGACAGGGAGTACTAGCGGGGACCAATGAGCAGTTCTTC
NA | NA | TRBJ2-7 | TRBV7-2 | CASSLSRGERQYF | TGTGCCAGCAGCTTATCCAGAGGTGAGCGGCAGTACTTC
TRBD2 | NA | TRBJ2-1 | TRBV19 | CASSSSGNNEQFF | TGTGCCAGTAGTAGTAGCGGGAACAATGAGCAGTTCTTC
TRBD1 | NA | TRBJ1-1 | TRBV5-1 | CASKKGANTEAFF | TGCGCCAGCAAAAAGGGGGCGAACACTGAAGCTTTCTTT
TRBD2 | NA | TRBJ2-1 | TRBV7-8 | CASSSGGPLYNEQFF | TGTGCCAGCAGCTCGGGGGGGCCCCTATACAATGAGCAGTTCTTC